This TCR beta chain was recovered during a study of shared clonotypes between healthy human individuals. Trimming cost V 0 bases and J 0 bases, with 12 bases left between them. CDR3 length: 17 residues. Germline CDR1 reads LGHNA; CDR2 reads YNFKEQ. Method: immunoSEQ multiplex PCR; TCRdb's copy keeps in-frame clones and lacks some. This sample yields 950,000 to 1,100,000 clones, of which approximately 80% are seen a single time; 0.61% belongs to the top ten. The sample holds one count of this clone. Sequencing was performed on memory CD4+ T cells from PBMCs. Subset indicated: CD45RA-negative fraction. The chain couples TRBV4-2 to TRBJ1-3; D not resolved. The source of this sequence is a man between 18 and 29 years old in good health. Some clones in this sample may be carry-over from other donors' samples. The CDR3 region has the DNA TGTGCCAGCAGCCAAGAAGGGCGCCTATTCTCTGGAAACACCATATATTTT. This gives the protein CASSQEGRLFSGNTIYF.